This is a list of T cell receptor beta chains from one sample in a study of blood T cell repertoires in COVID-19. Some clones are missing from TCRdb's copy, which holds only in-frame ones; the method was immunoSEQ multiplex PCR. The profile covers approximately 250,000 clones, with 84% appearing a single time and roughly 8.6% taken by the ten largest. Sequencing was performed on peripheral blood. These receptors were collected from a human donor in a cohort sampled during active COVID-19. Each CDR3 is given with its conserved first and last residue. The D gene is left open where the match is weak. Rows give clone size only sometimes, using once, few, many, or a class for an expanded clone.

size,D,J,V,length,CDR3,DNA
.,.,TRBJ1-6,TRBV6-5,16,CASSYSKYRVYSPLHF,TGTGCCAGCAGTTACTCGAAGTACAGGGTTTACTCACCCCTCCACTTT
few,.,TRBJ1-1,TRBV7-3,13,CASSLQRGTEAFF,TGTGCCAGCAGCCTTCAACGGGGGACTGAAGCTTTCTTT
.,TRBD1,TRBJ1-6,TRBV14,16,CASSPTGQGRNSPLHF,TGTGCCAGCAGCCCCACCGGACAGGGGAGGAATTCACCCCTCCACTTT
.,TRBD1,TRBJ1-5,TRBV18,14,CASSGQGHNQPQHF,TGTGCCAGCTCCGGACAGGGTCACAATCAGCCCCAGCATTTT
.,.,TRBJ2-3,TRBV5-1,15,CASSTGLVSTDTQYF,TGCGCCAGCAGCACAGGGCTGGTTAGCACAGATACGCAGTATTTT
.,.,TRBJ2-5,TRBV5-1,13,CASFQGSGETQYF,TGCGCCAGTTTTCAGGGCTCTGGGGAGACCCAGTACTTC
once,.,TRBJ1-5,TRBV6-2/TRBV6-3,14,CASSPRPGNQPQHF,TGTGCCAGCAGTCCCCGCCCAGGGAATCAGCCCCAGCATTTT
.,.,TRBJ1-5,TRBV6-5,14,CASSYSQGRQPQHF,TGTGCCAGCAGTTACTCACAGGGACGGCAGCCCCAGCATTTT
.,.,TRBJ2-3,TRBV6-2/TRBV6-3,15,CASSYSSRGTDTQYF,TGTGCCAGCAGTTACTCCAGCCGGGGCACAGATACGCAGTATTTT
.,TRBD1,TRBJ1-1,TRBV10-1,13,CASSQGTGGRAFF,TGCGCCAGCAGCCAAGGGACAGGGGGGCGAGCTTTCTTT
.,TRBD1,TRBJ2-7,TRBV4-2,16,CASSHGAGGKSYEQYF,TGTGCCAGCAGCCATGGCGCAGGGGGCAAATCCTACGAGCAGTACTTC
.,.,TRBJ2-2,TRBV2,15,CASRRGRGNTGELFF,TGTGCCAGCAGGAGGGGCAGGGGGAACACCGGGGAGCTGTTTTTT
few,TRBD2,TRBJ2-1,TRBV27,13,CASQTSGSLEQFF,TGTGCCAGCCAGACTAGCGGGAGCCTTGAGCAGTTCTTC
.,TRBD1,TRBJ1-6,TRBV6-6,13,CASSPTGRSPLHF,TGTGCCAGCAGCCCGACAGGGCGGTCACCCCTCCACTTT
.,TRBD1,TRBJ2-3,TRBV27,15,CASSRRQGLTDTQYF,TGTGCCAGCAGCAGAAGACAGGGTCTAACAGATACGCAGTATTTT
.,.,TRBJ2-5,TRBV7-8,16,CASSPEVGRFRGTQYF,TGTGCCAGCAGCCCCGAAGTAGGGCGGTTTAGGGGGACCCAGTACTTC
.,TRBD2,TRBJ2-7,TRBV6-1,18,CASSERGTSGGFSYEQYF,TGTGCCAGCAGTGAACGAGGGACTAGCGGGGGGTTCTCCTACGAGCAGTACTTC
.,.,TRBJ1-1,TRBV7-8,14,CASSLGQVNTEAFF,TGTGCCAGCAGCTTAGGGCAGGTGAACACTGAAGCTTTCTTT
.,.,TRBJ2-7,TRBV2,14,CASSDLGTSYEQYF,TGTGCCAGCAGTGACCTCGGGACTTCCTACGAGCAGTACTTC
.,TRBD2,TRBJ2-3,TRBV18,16,CASSPMAGGSPDTQYF,TGTGCCAGCTCACCCATGGCGGGAGGCTCCCCAGATACGCAGTATTTT
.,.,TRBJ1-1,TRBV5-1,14,CASSLRDSRTEAFF,TGCGCCAGCAGCTTGCGCGACAGTCGAACGGAAGCTTTCTTT
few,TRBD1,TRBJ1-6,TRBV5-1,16,CASSQGTARADSPLHF,TGCGCCAGCAGCCAAGGGACAGCCCGGGCCGATTCACCCCTCCACTTT
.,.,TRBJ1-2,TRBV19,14,CASSIDKGSRGYTF,TGTGCCAGTAGTATCGACAAAGGGAGTCGGGGCTACACCTTC
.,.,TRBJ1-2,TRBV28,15,CASSSPAGGFYGYTF,TGTGCCAGCAGTTCCCCGGCGGGGGGCTTCTATGGCTACACCTTC